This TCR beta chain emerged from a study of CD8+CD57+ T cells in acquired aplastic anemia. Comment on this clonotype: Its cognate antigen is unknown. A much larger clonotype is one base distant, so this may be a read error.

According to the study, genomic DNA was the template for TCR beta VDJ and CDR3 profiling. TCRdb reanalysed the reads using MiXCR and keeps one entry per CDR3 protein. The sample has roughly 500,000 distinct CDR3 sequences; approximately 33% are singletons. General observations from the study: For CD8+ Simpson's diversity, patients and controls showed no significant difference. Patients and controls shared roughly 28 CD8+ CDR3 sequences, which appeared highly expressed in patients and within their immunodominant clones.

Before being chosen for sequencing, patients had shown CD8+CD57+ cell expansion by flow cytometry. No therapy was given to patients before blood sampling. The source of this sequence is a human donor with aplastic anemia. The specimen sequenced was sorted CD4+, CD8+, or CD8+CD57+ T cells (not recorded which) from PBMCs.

The DNA for the CDR3 is TGTGCCAGTAGTGCGGAGACCAGGGCCTGGGGGGGGCTGTTTTTT. Translating it yields CASSAETRAWGGLFF. The chain carries TRBV19 and TRBJ2-2; TRBD2 aligns across 7 bases. This CDR3 is built from 15 residues. Germline CDR1 LNHDA, CDR2 SQIVND (reference sequence).